This T cell receptor beta chain comes out of a study of T cells in Graves' hyperthyroidism and ophthalmopathy. The study's findings and limits: Most thyroid clonotypes that were expanded above 0.001 also turned up in blood. Median prediction lead before ophthalmopathy onset was around seven months with the model.

This clonotype occurred many times. Its antigen is not identified. It was RNA transcripts that yielded the amplified TCR beta CDR3 regions. The HTBI primer set served for first-round RT-PCR of the TCR CDR3. TCRdb independently ran MiXCR on the multiplex PCR reads; one entry per CDR3 protein. The repertoire holds about 700,000 distinct CDR3 sequences, with 40% to 55% as singletons. Criteria for exclusion of patients were uncontrolled infection, other autoimmune disease, pregnancy or lactation. Diagnostic decisions used clinical symptoms, serum thyroxine and TRAb, thyroid ultrasound and orbital computed tomography. There are 14 residues in the CDR3. Germline CDR1 and CDR2: SNHLY and FYNNEI. V lost 4 bases, J lost 6 bases, and 13 bases lay in between.

This TCR came from an adult man with Graves' disease, either hyperthyroidism or ophthalmopathy (not recorded which). The genes are TRBV2 and TRBJ1-5; the D is unclear. The sample was peripheral blood or thyroid tissue (not recorded which). The CDR3 nucleotides are TGTGCCAGCAGTGTTGGGGAATCAGGTCAGCCCCAGCATTTT. Its translation is CASSVGESGQPQHF. Full variable domain (rest looked up from reference TRBV2 and TRBJ1-5): EPEVTQTPSHQVTQMGQEVILRCVPISNHLYFYWYRQILGQKVEFLVSFYNNEISEKSEIFDDQFSVERPDGSNFTLKIRSTKLEDSAMYFCASSVGESGQPQHFGDGTRLSIL.